Listed here is a single T cell receptor (beta chain). What it binds is not known. This same CDR3 is encoded by further DNA sequences in the sample. These data are taken from a study of T cell clonotyping in hematopoietic cell transplantation. Study-level information: Recipient samples before transplant were obtained post-cytoreduction.

The time point was: recipient sample about 28 days before transplant, after cytoreduction. The CDR3 is made up of 14 amino acids. V was clipped by 4 bases and J by 2 bases; unmatched bases: 6. Germline V gene data show CDR1 as SGHRS and CDR2 as YFSETQ. Clones were read by immunoSEQ multiplex PCR, and TCRdb kept only the in-frame ones, dropping some. The data hold fewer than 100,000 clones, with roughly 95% observed a single time. Study-wide results and limits: Pathologically expanded recipient clonotypes increased progressively from day 30 to day 180 as diversity fell.

The chain recombines TRBV5-1 with TRBJ2-7, with 7 bases identical to TRBD1. This receptor was identified in a woman in her forties or fifties with acute myeloid leukemia. Some clones in this sample may be carry-over from other donors' samples. Specimen: peripheral blood mononuclear cells, collected before stem cell transplant. The CDR3: CASSPGDRAYEQYF. The CDR3 DNA is TGCGCCAGCAGCCCCGGGGACAGAGCCTACGAGCAGTACTTC.